These 16 T cell receptor beta chains were sequenced from one sample in a study of T cells after somatic rescue of genetic block. Data came from immunoSEQ multiplex PCR; TCRdb stores just in-frame clones and leaves some out. The data show about 63,000 clones, about 91% seen once. Sequencing was carried out using peripheral blood mononuclear cells (PBMCs). The receptor set was obtained from a man in his forties.

The gene calls are TRBV4-1 and TRBJ2-7, with D uncertain. Trimming cost V 0 bases and J 7 bases, with 10 bases left between them. CDR1 and CDR2 from the germline V gene are MGHRA and YSYEKL. The CDR3 spans 13 residues. CDR3 DNA sequence: TGCGCCAGCAGCCAAGAACCTAGTGCGGAGCAGTACTTC. Translated, it gives CASSQEPSAEQYF.

The gene calls are TRBV6-1 and TRBJ2-7; 8 nucleotides agree with TRBD1. The CDR3 covers 15 residues. Trimming removed 3 bases from V and 1 base from J; junction bases left unmatched: 5. The germline V gene has CDR1 MNHNS and CDR2 SASEGT. In DNA form, the CDR3 reads TGTGCCAGCAGTGAGGAGGACAGGGTGTCCTACGAGCAGTACTTC. Its translation is CASSEEDRVSYEQYF.

This clone was picked up a small number of times. The rearrangement uses TRBV7-9 and TRBJ1-1, with TRBD1 as a possible D gene (5 bases). CDR3 length: 13 amino acids. V was pared by 6 bases and J by 1 base, with 9 bases between. The germline CDR1 and CDR2 sequences are SEHNR and FQNEAQ (reference sequence). The CDR3: CASRNTGNTEAFF. The CDR3 DNA sequence: TGTGCCAGCAGGAATACAGGGAACACTGAAGCTTTCTTT.

The V gene is TRBV9, the J gene TRBJ1-2; a weak D match, TRBD1 (5 bases). The CDR3 runs 13 residues. Germline values: CDR1 SGDLS, CDR2 YYNGEE. The germline V and J ends were trimmed by 4 bases and 7 bases, with 14 bases remaining between them. CDR3 DNA sequence: TGTGCCAGCAGCCCCGGACAACGAATTGGCTACACCTTC. Translation: CASSPGQRIGYTF.

The V and J genes are TRBV19 and TRBJ2-2; weak D call: TRBD2 (5 bases). The germline gives CDR1 LNHDA, CDR2 SQIVND (reference sequence). CDR3 size: 16 residues. V was shortened by 5 bases and J by 4 bases, with 17 bases between the two germline ends. Written as DNA, the CDR3 is TGTGCCAGTAGTTCCCTTCCTCGAGGAGGCACCGGGGAGCTGTTTTTT. Its protein product is CASSSLPRGGTGELFF. Looking up the rest from reference TRBV19 and TRBJ2-2 gives the full variable domain: DGGITQSPKYLFRKEGQNVTLSCEQNLNHDAMYWYRQDPGQGLRLIYYSQIVNDFQKGDIAEGYSVSREKKESFPLTVTSAQKNPTAFYLCASSSLPRGGTGELFFGEGSRLTVL.

The CDR3 sequence: CASSYVIGTRYGYTF. The CDR3 DNA reads as TGTGCCAGCAGTTACGTGATTGGGACGCGCTATGGCTACACCTTC. The gene calls are TRBV6-5 and TRBJ1-2, with a tentative D call TRBD1 (5 bases). Germline V gene lookup returns CDR1 MNHEY and CDR2 SVGAGI. This CDR3 region has 15 residues. V was cut by 2 bases and J by 4 bases, with 14 bases left in between.

The chain recombines TRBV5-1 with TRBJ2-3, with 7 positions matching TRBD2. Per the germline V gene, CDR1 is SGHRS and CDR2 is YFSETQ. The V gene end was trimmed by 5 bases and the J gene end by 2 bases; junction bases not matched to a gene: 17. This CDR3 is 18 amino acids long. In nucleotides, the CDR3 is TGCGCCAGCAGGGAGGTGGGCCTAGCGGCAATTTCCACAGATACGCAGTATTTT. It is translated as CASREVGLAAISTDTQYF.

The chain employs TRBV6-1 and TRBJ2-1; D possibly corresponds to TRBD1 (5 bases). The CDR3 extends over 14 amino acids. Per the germline V gene, CDR1 is MNHNS and CDR2 is SASEGT. Trimming left V 8 bases short and J 7 bases short, with 18 bases between. DNA for the CDR3: TGTGCCAGCGGCGGCAGACAGCTTGCGAATGAGCAGTTCTTC. Encoded protein: CASGGRQLANEQFF.

This rearrangement joins TRBV11-3 to TRBJ2-7, with unresolved D. The CDR3 sequence is 13 residues long. The V end was cut by 2 bases, the J end by 3 bases, with 8 bases between. CDR1 SGHNT and CDR2 YENEEA come from the germline V gene. CDR3 residues: CASSLWGGYEQYF. The CDR3, as DNA: TGTGCCAGCAGCTTATGGGGTGGCTACGAGCAGTACTTC.

This chain joins TRBV6-6 and TRBJ1-1, with 7 bases lining up with TRBD1. The CDR3 extends over 16 amino acids. Germline assignment: CDR1 MNHNY and CDR2 SVGAGI (reference sequence). Unmatched junction bases numbered 14, after V lost 6 bases and J lost 4 bases. The CDR3 here is CASRPNSEPGGTEAFF. CDR3 coding DNA: TGTGCCAGCAGACCTAACAGTGAGCCAGGGGGCACTGAAGCTTTCTTT.

The chain employs TRBV6-6 and TRBJ2-7; the D is unclear. The CDR3 runs to 13 residues. Germline V CDR1 and CDR2: MNHNY, SVGAGI (reference sequence). Between the trimmed V and J ends, which lost 5 bases and 0 bases, there was a span of 8 bases. The CDR3 spells CASSTASSYEQYF. The CDR3, as DNA: TGTGCCAGCAGTACGGCCAGCTCCTACGAGCAGTACTTC.

The rearrangement joins TRBV19 to TRBJ2-5, with unresolved D. Trimming cost V 6 bases and J 0 bases, with 11 bases left between them. CDR1 is LNHDA and CDR2 is SQIVND in the germline V gene (reference sequence). This CDR3 contains 14 residues. In DNA, the CDR3 is TGTGCCAGTAGACCGCGACGGCACCAAGAGACCCAGTACTTC. As protein: CASRPRRHQETQYF.

The chain couples TRBV28 to TRBJ2-6, with D possibly TRBD2 on 6 matching bases. V was pared by 5 bases and J by 0 bases, with 17 bases between. Germline CDR1 and CDR2: MDHEN and SYDVKM. The CDR3 spans 18 residues. The CDR3 sequence: CASSPRGYRSSGANVLTF. The CDR3 DNA reads as TGTGCCAGCAGTCCGCGGGGCTACAGGAGCTCTGGGGCCAACGTCCTGACTTTC.

The sample holds one count of this clone. This chain links TRBV7-9 with TRBJ2-6, with 9 bases lining up with TRBD1. The V gene's germline CDR1 is SEHNR and CDR2 FQNEAQ (reference sequence). Unmatched junction bases numbered 13, after V lost 6 bases and J lost 4 bases. This CDR3 has 18 amino acids. The DNA of the CDR3 is TGTGCCAGCAGACCTCCGGGACAGGGAATAGGAGGGGCCAACGTCCTGACTTTC. It is translated as CASRPPGQGIGGANVLTF.

Only a few counts were recorded for this clone. The gene calls are TRBV6-4 and TRBJ2-1; D remains unclear. The ends were cut back, 2 bases at V and 4 bases at J, with 3 bases in the middle. Germline V gene lookup returns CDR1 MRHNA and CDR2 SNTAGT. The CDR3 has 12 amino acids. DNA for the CDR3: TGTGCCAGCAGTGACGGGTACAATGAGCAGTTCTTC. Its protein product is CASSDGYNEQFF.

This clone has just one count. This chain connects TRBV5-1 to TRBJ1-5; the match to TRBD1 covers 7 bases. Germline assignment: CDR1 SGHRS and CDR2 YFSETQ. The CDR3 covers 14 residues. The V gene end was trimmed by 0 bases and the J gene end by 6 bases; junction bases not matched to a gene: 3. The CDR3 here is CASSLGQGSQPQHF. In nucleotides, the CDR3 is TGCGCCAGCAGCTTGGGACAGGGAAGTCAGCCCCAGCATTTT.